Below are 29 T cell receptor beta chains sequenced from a single sample in a study of blood T cells in healthy people across ages. A second PCR of 7 to 11 cycles used a sample-barcoded 5' primer and a J-beta primer mix. TCRdb ran MiXCR on the 5' RACE reads and lists one entry per CDR3 protein. The sample yields 800,000 to 1,000,000 distinct CDR3 sequences, 45% to 50% seen once. The sample taken for sequencing was blood. These receptors were taken from a man younger than 40 in good health.

The table lists this clonotype with many counts. The chain joins TRBV28 to TRBJ2-7, with no clear D. The germline CDR1 and CDR2 sequences are MDHEN and SYDVKM. Trimming left V 6 bases short and J 4 bases short, with 16 bases between. CDR3 length: 14 residues. CDR3 DNA: TGTGCCAGCAGCTTCGGACGGACCGCATACGAGCAGTACTTC. Translated, it gives CASSFGRTAYEQYF. Filled out from reference TRBV28 and TRBJ2-7, the complete variable domain reads DVKVTQSSRYLVKRTGEKVFLECVQDMDHENMFWYRQDPGLGLRLIYFSYDVKMKEKGDIPEGYSVSREKKERFSLILESASTNQTSMYLCASSFGRTAYEQYFGPGTRLTVT.

This clonotype came up a few times. The V call is TRBV12-3 or TRBV12-4, the J call TRBJ2-1; TRBD1 is a possible D gene (6 bases). The CDR3 extends over 15 amino acids. Trimming stripped 5 bases from V and 4 bases from J, with 15 bases between. The DNA for the CDR3 is TGTGCCAGCAGTAACAAGGGGGTCCTGTACAATGAGCAGTTCTTC. This encodes CASSNKGVLYNEQFF.

The chain carries TRBV7-6 and TRBJ1-4; no firm D call. CDR3 length: 14 residues. Trimming took off 3 bases at V and 3 bases at J, with 8 bases between the two ends. Per the germline V gene, CDR1 is SGHVS and CDR2 is FNYEAQ. The CDR3 DNA sequence: TGTGCCAGCAGCTTTCCGGACCCTAATGAAAAACTGTTTTTT. Protein: CASSFPDPNEKLFF.

A note on this clonotype: Germline and junction disagree at one end, which may indicate a read error. V usage is TRBV2 and J usage is TRBJ2-7, with D tentatively TRBD1 or TRBD2 (5 bases each). Germline CDR1 is SNHLY and CDR2 is FYNNEI. The CDR3 has 13 residues. CDR3 bases: TGTGCCAGCAGCCGTAGCGAGGACAATGAGCGGTACTTC. This translates into CASSRSEDNERYF. The variable domain in full, completed from reference TRBV2 and TRBJ2-7, reads EPEVTQTPSHQVTQMGQEVILRCVPISNHLYFYWYRQILGQKVEFLVSFYNNEISEKSEIFDDQFSVERPDGSNFTLKIRSTKLEDSAMYFCASSRSEDNERYFGPGTRLTVT.

This clonotype has at least ten counts. This chain links TRBV6-4 with TRBJ2-1, with TRBD1 identical over 9 bases. The CDR3 runs 15 residues. With V trimmed by 4 bases and J by 1 base, 2 bases remained unmatched. CDR1 is MRHNA, CDR2 SNTAGT, per germline. The CDR3 region has the DNA TGTGCCAGCAGTGCACAGGGGGCGTCCTACAATGAGCAGTTCTTC. This codes for CASSAQGASYNEQFF.

This clonotype was found a few times. The chain employs TRBV5-1 and TRBJ1-4; perhaps TRBD1 as D (6 bases). V was trimmed by 2 bases and J by 0 bases, leaving 11 bases between them. Per the germline V gene, CDR1 is SGHRS and CDR2 is YFSETQ. The CDR3 has 16 residues. The CDR3: CASSLGQSATNEKLFF. CDR3 sequence (DNA): TGCGCCAGCAGCTTAGGACAGAGCGCAACTAATGAAAAACTGTTTTTT.

This sequence joins TRBV4-1 and TRBJ2-7; 10 bases map to TRBD1. This CDR3 spans 15 amino acids. Germline assignment: CDR1 MGHRA and CDR2 YSYEKL. The V segment lost 0 bases and the J segment 7 bases; nucleotides outside the gene matches: 6. CDR3 loop: CASSQEGTGAREQYF. The CDR3 coding sequence is TGCGCCAGCAGCCAAGAGGGGACAGGGGCAAGGGAGCAGTACTTC.

In this sample, this clonotype turned up a few times. J is TRBJ2-3 and V is TRBV2, with 12 bases fitting TRBD2. The CDR3 has 15 amino acids. Germline V lookup: CDR1 SNHLY, CDR2 FYNNEI. V shed 6 bases, J shed 2 bases, and the junction held 3 bases outside the gene matches. The CDR3 coding sequence is TGTGCCAGCAGCGCTAGCGGGGGGGACACAGATACGCAGTATTTT. Amino acids: CASSASGGDTDTQYF.

With respect to this clonotype: At one of its ends the junction is not consistent with the germline gene, which may arise from a read error. The chain combines TRBV14 with TRBJ1-1, with D perhaps matching TRBD1 (5 bases). Germline CDR1 reads SGHDN; CDR2 reads FVKESK. The CDR3 runs to 14 residues. The CDR3 DNA follows: TGTGCCAGCAGCCGAGAGAGTAAAGGGACTGAGGCTTTCTTT. It codes for CASSRESKGTEAFF.

This chain joins TRBV6-1 and TRBJ2-3; D ambiguous. CDR3 size: 15 residues. V lost 0 bases and J lost 6, with 13 bases in between. Germline V CDR1 and CDR2: MNHNS, SASEGT. The DNA of the CDR3 is TGTGCCAGCAGTGAAGCTTCGAGAGTCCCGGATACGCAGTATTTT. Translating gives CASSEASRVPDTQYF.

There are a few counts of this clonotype. The chain uses TRBV12-3 or TRBV12-4 and TRBJ1-4; D is undetermined. The CDR3 is 14 residues long. Trimming took 1 base from V and 0 from J, leaving 3 bases between them. In nucleotides, the CDR3 is TGTGCCAGCAGTTTAGGCACAACTAATGAAAAACTGTTTTTT. Its protein product is CASSLGTTNEKLFF.

The V gene is TRBV13, the J gene TRBJ2-3; D remains ambiguous. The CDR3 consists of 13 residues. In germline, CDR1 is PRHDT, CDR2 FYEKMQ (reference sequence). V was trimmed by 5 bases and J by 5 bases, leaving 11 bases between them. The CDR3 nucleotides are TGTGCCAGCAGCCCCCCCGCGGAAGATACGCAGTATTTT. This sequence encodes CASSPPAEDTQYF.

The gene calls are TRBV5-1 and TRBJ1-4, with 7 bases matching TRBD1. CDR3 length equals 15 residues. V gave up 4 bases and J gave up 4 bases; unmatched junction bases: 7. Looked up from germline, CDR1 is SGHRS and CDR2 is YFSETQ. The chain's CDR3 is CASSDTGTVNEKLFF. DNA of the CDR3: TGCGCCAGCAGCGATACCGGGACAGTTAATGAAAAACTGTTTTTT.

The chain employs TRBV21-1 and TRBJ2-1. TRBV21-1 is marked as a pseudogene. The CDR3 spans 16 residues. The CDR3 protein is CASSTMTGAFHNEQFF. As DNA, the CDR3 is TGTGCCAGCAGCACCATGACAGGAGCGTTCCACAATGAGCAGTTCTTC.

The rearrangement uses TRBV7-9 and TRBJ2-2; the match to TRBD2 covers 10 bases. J was trimmed by 8 bases and V by 2 bases; bases with no gene match: 8. The CDR3 covers 16 residues. Per germline, CDR1 SEHNR and CDR2 FQNEAQ (reference sequence). The CDR3 loop is CASSLFSTSGQGELFF. Written as DNA, the CDR3 is TGTGCCAGCAGCTTATTCTCGACTAGCGGGCAAGGGGAGCTGTTTTTT.

As for this clonotype: The germline gene is not matched at one end of the junction; a read error may be the cause. The chain links TRBV6-2 or TRBV6-3 to TRBJ2-6, with D maybe TRBD1 (5 bases). Germline assignment: CDR1 MNHEY and CDR2 SVGEGT. This CDR3 is 14 amino acids long. The CDR3 spells CASSGLTGANVPTF. For the CDR3, the DNA is TGTGCCAGCTCAGGGCTCACTGGGGCCAACGTCCCGACTTTC.

This clonotype was seen a few times. The chain has TRBV5-1 and TRBJ2-5; 8 nucleotides line up with TRBD1. There are 15 residues in the CDR3. Germline V gene lookup returns CDR1 SGHRS and CDR2 YFSETQ. Trimming cost V 4 bases and J 4 bases; bases outside gene matches: 9. CDR3 sequence: CASSSFQGAGETQYF. CDR3 nucleotide sequence: TGCGCCAGCAGCAGTTTTCAGGGGGCAGGAGAGACCCAGTACTTC.

The chain combines TRBV10-3 with TRBJ2-1; D perhaps matches TRBD2 (6 bases). The CDR3 contains 15 residues. Trimming pared 3 bases from V and 6 bases from J, leaving 15 bases between. In germline, CDR1 is ENHRY, CDR2 SYGVKD. Here the CDR3 DNA reads TGTGCCATCAGTGACGTAGGGCGGGGAGGCAATGAGCAGTTCTTC. It codes for CAISDVGRGGNEQFF.

V usage is TRBV30 and J usage is TRBJ2-7; D unclear. The CDR3 consists of 12 residues. Trimming removed 1 base at V and 2 bases at J, with 6 bases between. CDR1 and CDR2 from the germline V gene are GTSNPN and SVGIG (reference sequence). CDR3 region: CAWSGPTYEQYF. CDR3 sequence (DNA): TGTGCCTGGAGTGGGCCTACCTACGAGCAGTACTTC. The full variable domain, with the rest looked up from reference TRBV30 and TRBJ2-7, is SQTIHQWPATLVQPVGSPLSLECTVEGTSNPNLYWYRQAAGRGLQLLFYSVGIGQISSEVPQNLSASRPQDRQFILSSKKLLLSDSGFYLCAWSGPTYEQYFGPGTRLTVT.

The table lists this clonotype with a few counts. One end of the junction fails to match germline, which may point to a read error. The chain links TRBV28 to TRBJ2-7, with 7 positions matching TRBD2. Germline V gene data show CDR1 as MDHEN and CDR2 as SYDVKM. The CDR3 runs to 14 residues. CDR3 bases: TGTACCAGTATCCTAAGCGGGGCGACTTACGAGCAGTACTTC. The encoded protein is CTSILSGATYEQYF.

This chain joins TRBV24-1 and TRBJ2-3; the D gene is possibly TRBD1 (5 bases). Deletions cut 3 bases from V and 0 bases from J, with 9 bases between. Germline loops: CDR1 KGHDR, CDR2 SFDVKD. The CDR3 is made up of 15 amino acids. Written as DNA, the CDR3 is TGTGCCACCAGTGATAGACAGTCTAGCACAGATACGCAGTATTTT. Protein: CATSDRQSSTDTQYF.

The sample holds a few counts of this clonotype. The chain couples TRBV12-3 or TRBV12-4 to TRBJ2-5; the D gene is possibly TRBD2 (5 bases). Deletions cut 5 bases from V and 3 bases from J, with 13 bases between. CDR3 length: 14 amino acids. The CDR3 reads CASSPPGDKETQYF. The DNA for the CDR3 is TGTGCCAGCAGTCCTCCCGGGGATAAAGAGACCCAGTACTTC.

This sequence joins TRBV20-1 and TRBJ2-7, with TRBD1 identical over 9 bases. The CDR3 is 15 residues long. CDR1 DFQATT and CDR2 SNEGSKA come from the germline V gene (reference sequence). V was pared by 8 bases and J by 3 bases, with 14 bases of the junction left unmatched. The CDR3 DNA follows: TGCAGTCCCTACGACCCCGACAGGGGGATCTACGAGCAGTACTTC. It codes for CSPYDPDRGIYEQYF.

This clonotype was counted a single time. A much larger clone differs from this one at a single base, so this may be a read error. The V gene is TRBV10-3, the J gene TRBJ2-7; 8 nucleotides line up with TRBD1. The CDR3 contains 14 residues. CDR1 is ENHRY and CDR2 is SYGVKD in the germline V gene. The DNA of the CDR3 is TGTGCCATCAGGGCGGACAGGGTCGCCTACGAGCGGTACTTC. Protein product: CAIRADRVAYERYF.

This clonotype was seen just once. The chain combines TRBV6-1 with TRBJ2-1; D is perhaps TRBD2 (5 bases). The CDR3 has 12 residues. Trimming pared 8 bases from V and 6 bases from J, leaving 11 bases between. The germline gives CDR1 MNHNS, CDR2 SASEGT. The CDR3 loop is CASAGYRNEQFF. In nucleotides, the CDR3 is TGTGCCAGCGCGGGCTATCGCAATGAGCAGTTCTTC.

The chain combines TRBV2 with TRBJ2-3; 10 bases match TRBD1. Germline V lookup: CDR1 SNHLY, CDR2 FYNNEI. The CDR3 is 15 residues long. Trimming removed 6 bases from V and 5 bases from J; junction bases left unmatched: 8. CDR3 DNA sequence: TGTGCCAGCAGCGTCGGACAGGGGGTTGTAGATACGCAGTATTTT. Its protein product is CASSVGQGVVDTQYF.

This clonotype was recorded only once. The junction shows a germline mismatch at one end, possibly a read error. V is TRBV5-5 and J is TRBJ2-7; possible D gene TRBD1, 6 bases. Germline CDR1 is SGHKS and CDR2 is YYEKEE (reference sequence). The CDR3 runs 17 residues. For the CDR3, the DNA is TGTGCCAACAGCTTGGCAGTGCGTCAGGGGCCTTTACACGAGCAGTACTTC. It codes for CANSLAVRQGPLHEQYF.

This clonotype was detected only a few times. The chain couples TRBV5-1 to TRBJ2-7; the match to TRBD2 covers 7 bases. This CDR3 region has 14 residues. With 4 bases clipped from V and 0 bases from J, the junction kept 4 bases outside the gene matches. Germline V lookup: CDR1 SGHRS, CDR2 YFSETQ. The CDR3: CASSVSSGSYEQYF. The DNA of the CDR3 is TGCGCCAGCAGCGTATCTAGCGGCTCCTACGAGCAGTACTTC.

This clonotype was detected only a few times. The chain combines TRBV12-3 or TRBV12-4 with TRBJ2-7; 12 nucleotides align to TRBD1. Germline trimming cut 5 bases from V and 0 bases from J; bases unmatched to any gene: 8. This CDR3 contains 17 residues. This CDR3 is CASSPRDRGPGSYEQYF. In DNA, the CDR3 is TGTGCCAGCAGTCCCCGGGACAGGGGGCCGGGCTCCTACGAGCAGTACTTC.